The next 7 T cell receptor beta chains were all read from a single sample in a study of blood T cells in healthy people across ages. Together with a sample-barcoded 5' primer, a J-beta primer mix was included in a second PCR lasting about 6 to 11 cycles. TCRdb reanalysed the 5' RACE reads using MiXCR and keeps one entry per CDR3 protein. The sample includes more than 1,400,000 distinct CDR3 sequences, 42% of them seen just once. Sample: blood. Receptors originate from a woman under 30 in good health.

This clonotype turned up a few times. The rearrangement links TRBV5-5 to TRBJ2-5; D perhaps matches TRBD2 (6 bases). This CDR3 is built from 16 residues. Germline CDR1 SGHKS, CDR2 YYEKEE (reference sequence). V lost 0 bases to trimming and J lost 0 bases, with 12 bases between them. The CDR3 DNA follows: TGTGCCAGCAGCTTGGGTGGTAGCGGCTACCAAGAGACCCAGTACTTC. The encoded protein is CASSLGGSGYQETQYF.

V usage is TRBV20-1 and J usage is TRBJ1-1; weak D call: TRBD1 (5 bases). Deletions cut 6 bases from V and 1 base from J, with 21 bases between. Germline V lookup: CDR1 DFQATT, CDR2 SNEGSKA (reference sequence). The CDR3 runs to 16 residues. CDR3 nucleotide sequence: TGCAGTGCCCTTGCCGGCTCCTCAAGGGGGAACACTGAAGCTTTCTTT. This gives the protein CSALAGSSRGNTEAFF.

The rearrangement links TRBV12-3 or TRBV12-4 to TRBJ2-1, with D perhaps being TRBD1 or TRBD2 (5 bases each). Trimming shortened V by 3 bases and J by 7 bases, and 22 bases separated the two germline ends. This CDR3 region has 17 residues. CDR3 in DNA: TGTGCCAGCAGTTTGGCTGGCCAGGGACGCCGGAGGAATGAGCAGTTCTTC. Translating gives CASSLAGQGRRRNEQFF.

V usage is TRBV29-1 and J usage is TRBJ2-3; the D gene is possibly TRBD2 (7 bases). Trimming pared 4 bases from V and 2 bases from J, leaving 13 bases between. The CDR3 spans 14 residues. Per the germline V gene, CDR1 is SQVTM and CDR2 is ANQGSEA. CDR3 loop: CSVGVGGPTDTQYF. Here the CDR3 DNA reads TGCAGCGTTGGTGTCGGGGGGCCCACAGATACGCAGTATTTT.

CDR3 bases: TGCGCCAGCAGCGCGACAGGGGATGGAAACACCATATATTTT. Its protein product is CASSATGDGNTIYF. The rearrangement links TRBV5-1 to TRBJ1-3; 8 bases are a match to TRBD1. Looked up from germline, CDR1 is SGHRS and CDR2 is YFSETQ. The CDR3 sequence is 14 residues long. V shed 4 bases, J shed 3 bases, and the junction held 3 bases outside the gene matches. Supplemented by reference TRBV5-1 and TRBJ1-3, the full variable domain reads KAGVTQTPRYLIKTRGQQVTLSCSPISGHRSVSWYQQTPGQGLQFLFEYFSETQRNKGNFPGRFSGRQFSNSRSEMNVSTLELGDSALYLCASSATGDGNTIYFGEGSWLTVV.

The gene calls are TRBV4-1 and TRBJ2-3; D remains ambiguous. CDR1 and CDR2 from the germline V gene are MGHRA and YSYEKL. Trimming left V 5 bases short and J 1 base short, with 10 bases between. The CDR3 runs 14 residues. The CDR3 DNA follows: TGCGCCAGCAGCTCATCAAGGGGCACAGATACGCAGTATTTT. This codes for CASSSSRGTDTQYF.

The CDR3 nucleotides read TGTGCCAGCAGCGCCCGGACAGGTTATAATTCACCCCTCCACTTT. Protein sequence: CASSARTGYNSPLHF. This chain joins TRBV7-6 and TRBJ1-6; 7 nucleotides match TRBD1. Losses at the gene ends were 5 bases for V and 4 bases for J; bases not matched to a gene: 5. In germline, CDR1 is SGHVS, CDR2 FNYEAQ. This CDR3 is built from 15 residues.